This T cell receptor (beta chain) was obtained from a study of CD8+CD57+ T cells in acquired aplastic anemia. Study-wide results and caveats: It was found that roughly 31 CD8+ CDR3 sequences were shared between patients and controls.

This CDR3 comprises 12 residues. Trimming shortened V by 5 bases and J by 7 bases, and 9 bases separated the two germline ends. Germline assignment: CDR1 ENHRY and CDR2 SYGVKD. Notes on this clonotype: Its cognate antigen is unknown.

Genomic DNA provided the template from which TCR beta VDJ and CDR3 profiles were obtained. Each CDR3 protein gets one entry after TCRdb re-called the reads with MiXCR. The profile shows around 230,000 distinct CDR3 sequences, approximately 60% of them singletons. Sequencing was performed on sorted CD4+, CD8+, or CD8+CD57+ T cells (not recorded which) from PBMCs. The gene calls are TRBV10-3 and TRBJ2-1; D unresolved. This sequence was found in a human donor in good health. The CDR3 spells CAISRSENEQFF. CDR3 nucleotide sequence: TGTGCCATCAGTCGCTCAGAAAATGAGCAGTTCTTC.